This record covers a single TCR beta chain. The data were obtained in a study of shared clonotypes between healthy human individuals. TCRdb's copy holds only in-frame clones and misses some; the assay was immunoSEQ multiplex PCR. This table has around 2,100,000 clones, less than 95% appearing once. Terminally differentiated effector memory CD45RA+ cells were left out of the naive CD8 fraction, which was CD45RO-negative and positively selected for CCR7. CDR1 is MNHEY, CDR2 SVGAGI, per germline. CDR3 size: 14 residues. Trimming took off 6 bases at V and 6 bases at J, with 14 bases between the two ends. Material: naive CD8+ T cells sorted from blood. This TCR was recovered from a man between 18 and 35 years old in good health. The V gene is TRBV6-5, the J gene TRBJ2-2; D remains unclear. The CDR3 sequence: CASSLFTSAGELFF. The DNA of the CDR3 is TGTGCCAGCAGCCTTTTCACATCGGCCGGGGAGCTGTTTTTT.